This TCR beta chain was sequenced during a study of Ad26.COV2.S vaccination and SARS-CoV-2 variants. The overall study: The donor was enrolled in the Ad26.COV2.S arm of the COV1001 trial. The authors gave Ad26.COV2.S intramuscularly, either once or twice 56 days apart. Whole-study results and caveats: Vaccine recipients posted higher spike-specific TCR breadth than their placebo counterparts.

To note about this clone: Its antigen is not known.

Germline V gene sequence: CDR1 SGHDN, CDR2 FVKESK. The germline V and J ends were trimmed by 1 base and 3 bases, with 9 bases remaining between them. The CDR3 length is 14 residues. Treatment noted: about 20 received Ad26.COV2.S at low or high dose, single or two shots; about five received placebo; per-sample allocation not given. The samples date from day 63 after the first vaccine or placebo injection. It was Wuhan-strain SARS-CoV-2 spike that the Ad26 vaccine vector expressed. The protocol was immunoSEQ multiplex PCR, while the TCRdb copy is restricted to in-frame clones and leaves out a portion. The data contain about 350,000 clones, roughly 89% of them seen just once; the ten biggest clones take up under 6%.

This specimen consisted of peripheral blood, obtained in a trial of Ad26.COV2.S vaccine versus placebo. The origin of this receptor is a person between 18 and 59 years old who received the Ad26.COV2.S COVID-19 vaccine or a placebo. The V gene is TRBV14, the J gene TRBJ2-5; no clear D gene. The CDR3, as DNA: TGTGCCAGCAGCCAAGGACCAACAGAAGAGACCCAGTACTTC. Its protein product is CASSQGPTEETQYF.